This TCR beta chain came from a study of cytomegalovirus exposure and HLA in healthy donors. General observations from the study: In an earlier analysis, productive rearrangement rates for most beta V segments clustered near 87% or 30%.

Primers included in the PCR were 60 Vbeta and 13 Jbeta primers. Profiling relied on immunoSEQ multiplex PCR, and the TCRdb table lists in-frame clones only, not all of them. The table has fewer than 150,000 clones, roughly four fifths seen once. This CDR3 has 14 residues. The V gene lost 4 bases and the J gene lost 3 bases, with 13 bases spanning the gap. Germline lookup yields CDR1 KGHSH and CDR2 LQKENI. Each donor was healthy, and each was a bone marrow donor. With regard to this clone: Its antigen remains unknown.

The specimen sequenced was PBMCs. The rearrangement uses TRBV18 and TRBJ2-7; D possibly corresponds to TRBD1 (5 bases). The sequence was collected from a woman aged 18-29 years in good health and CMV-seronegative. CDR3: CASSQQQVDYEQYF. The CDR3 DNA reads TGTGCCAGCTCACAACAACAGGTGGACTACGAGCAGTACTTC.